The next 8 T cell receptor beta chains were all read from a single sample in a study of graft-versus-host responses after intestinal transplantation. Sequenced by immunoSEQ multiplex PCR; TCRdb stores in-frame clones only, minus some. Among about 7,200 clones listed, more than 25% were seen once. This sample comprised alloreactive CD4+ T cells from a mixed lymphocyte reaction culture, obtained before transplantation. Subset: CFSE-low proliferating T cells sorted from roughly 6-day pre-transplant mixed lymphocyte reaction (GvH or HvG direction). The receptor source for this set is a human patient who was an organ donor for intestinal transplantation.

This clone was seen just once. V and J are TRBV5-1 and TRBJ2-7, with 11 bases fitting TRBD2. The J call is doubtful: the DNA matches TRBJ2-5 better. Germline lookup yields CDR1 SGHRS and CDR2 YFSETQ. This CDR3 region has 17 residues. The CDR3 reads CASSSLAGGPRQETQYF. In DNA form, the CDR3 reads TGCGCCAGCAGCTCATTAGCGGGAGGGCCTCGGCAAGAGACCCAGTACTTC.

This clone has only a few counts. The chain has TRBV10-3 and TRBJ2-7; 11 bases map to TRBD2. Germline V gene lookup returns CDR1 ENHRY and CDR2 SYGVKD. Trimming at V came to 6 bases and at J to 2 bases, leaving 6 bases not matched to a gene. This CDR3 spans 15 amino acids. The CDR3 sequence: CAIRPASGGTYEQYF. CDR3 nucleotide sequence: TGTGCCATCAGACCCGCTAGCGGGGGGACCTACGAGCAGTACTTC.

The rearrangement joins TRBV7-9 to TRBJ1-1; 7 nucleotides match TRBD1. Germline V lookup: CDR1 SEHNR, CDR2 FQNEAQ (reference sequence). V gave up 3 bases and J gave up 3 bases; unmatched junction bases: 4. This CDR3 has 14 residues. The CDR3 nucleotides are TGTGCCAGCAGCTTCCGGGACAGACACACTGAAGCTTTCTTT. Translating gives CASSFRDRHTEAFF.

This clone was counted between two and nine times. The chain combines TRBV7-3 with TRBJ1-6; TRBD1 aligns across 7 bases. CDR1 and CDR2 from the germline V gene are SGHTA and FQGTGA. The CDR3 is 15 residues long. The junction had 11 bases not matched to a gene; V was cut back by 2 bases and J by 13 bases. The chain's CDR3 is CASSLAGGGAGPLHF. CDR3 sequence (DNA): TGTGCCAGCAGCTTAGCCGGAGGGGGCGCGGGGCCCCTCCACTTT. Complete variable domain (other parts from reference TRBV7-3 and TRBJ1-6): GAGVSQTPSNKVTEKGKYVELRCDPISGHTALYWYRQSLGQGPEFLIYFQGTGAADDSGLPNDRFFAVRPEGSVSTLKIQRTERGDSAVYLCASSLAGGGAGPLHFGNGTRLTVT.

V and J are TRBV19 and TRBJ1-1; 8 positions match TRBD1. From germline, CDR1 is LNHDA and CDR2 SQIVND (reference sequence). With 2 bases clipped from V and 9 bases from J, the junction kept 8 bases outside the gene matches. This CDR3 is 14 amino acids long. The CDR3 DNA sequence: TGTGCCAGTAGTATAAGCCAGGGGGCGAAACAAGCTTTCTTT. Protein: CASSISQGAKQAFF.

The J gene is TRBJ2-4, the V gene TRBV20-1, with a tentative D call TRBD2 (6 bases). The CDR3 has 11 amino acids. Germline-derived CDR1 and CDR2 are DFQATT and SNEGSKA (reference sequence). Trimming stripped 0 bases from V and 13 bases from J, with 10 bases between. The CDR3 DNA sequence: TGCAGTGCTAGAGATTTCCGGGAGCAGTACTTC. Protein: CSARDFREQYF.

A few counts support this clone. V and J are TRBV14 and TRBJ1-2; D perhaps matches TRBD1 (5 bases). Germline V lookup: CDR1 SGHDN, CDR2 FVKESK. With 0 bases removed from V and 7 bases from J, the gap between germline ends came to 15 bases. The CDR3 contains 15 residues. CDR3 amino acids: CASSQDRLQGFGYTF. CDR3 sequence (DNA): TGTGCCAGCAGCCAAGATCGGTTGCAGGGCTTTGGCTACACCTTC.

The rearrangement links TRBV6-1 to TRBJ2-7; TRBD1 is a possible D gene (5 bases). From germline, CDR1 is MNHNS and CDR2 SASEGT. The CDR3 length is 15 residues. Trimming took 10 bases from V and 2 from J, leaving 21 bases between them. DNA for the CDR3: TGTGCCACCAAGGTCAGGGTGAAGGGGCCCTACGAGCAGTACTTC. This translates into CATKVRVKGPYEQYF.